The rows below give T cell receptor beta chains drawn from one sample of a study of cytomegalovirus exposure and HLA in healthy donors. This table comes from immunoSEQ multiplex PCR, and its TCRdb copy is limited to in-frame clones, with some not included. The sample yields around 59,000 clones, 75% to 85% seen once. The sequenced sample was PBMCs. These receptors all stem from a woman in her 40s in good health and CMV-seronegative. The CDR3 runs from the conserved cysteine through the conserved F or W. A D gene is named only where the DNA matches it firmly. Clone size, where shown, is once, few, many, or a class for clones that have expanded.

j_call d_call cdr3_length clone_size v_call cdr3_aa cdr3_nt
TRBJ1-4 . 15 . TRBV5-8 CASSFQQGANEKLFF TGTGCCAGCAGCTTCCAACAGGGTGCTAATGAAAAACTGTTTTTT
TRBJ1-5 . 13 . TRBV6-1 CASSVSVLRPQHF TGTGCCAGCAGTGTAAGTGTACTACGGCCCCAGCATTTT
TRBJ2-7 TRBD2 14 few TRBV7-9 CASSPRDYSYEQYF TGTGCCAGCAGCCCCCGGGACTACTCGTACGAGCAGTACTTC
TRBJ2-1 . 16 . TRBV4-1 CASSQDQWQRYYEQFF TGCGCCAGCAGCCAAGACCAGTGGCAGAGGTACTATGAGCAGTTCTTC
TRBJ2-1 TRBD1 15 few TRBV10-3 CAISNPGTGRHEQFF TGTGCCATCAGCAATCCCGGGACAGGGCGGCATGAGCAGTTCTTC
TRBJ2-2 . 13 . TRBV7-3 CASSFNPRGELFF TGTGCCAGCAGCTTTAACCCGAGGGGGGAGCTGTTTTTT
TRBJ2-7 TRBD2 15 . TRBV9 CASSNPGTKSYEQYF TGTGCCAGCAGCAATCCCGGGACTAAATCCTACGAGCAGTACTTC
TRBJ2-7 . 15 . TRBV7-8 CASSLVGDSSYEQYF TGTGCCAGCAGCTTAGTAGGGGATAGCTCCTACGAGCAGTACTTC
TRBJ1-4 . 14 . TRBV27 CASSLYGGRGELFF TGTGCCAGCAGTTTATACGGCGGGCGGGGCGAACTGTTTTTT
TRBJ2-7 . 14 few TRBV11-2 CASSPDRTVYEQYF TGTGCCAGCAGCCCAGACAGGACAGTCTACGAGCAGTACTTC
TRBJ2-7 . 15 . TRBV7-9 CASSLALGSDYEQYF TGTGCCAGCAGCTTAGCGCTCGGAAGCGATTACGAGCAGTACTTC
TRBJ1-1 . 15 . TRBV19 CASTSDRFGNTEAFF TGTGCCAGTACTTCCGACAGGTTTGGCAACACTGAAGCTTTCTTT
TRBJ2-1 TRBD2 15 . TRBV11-1 CASSPVAGVYNEQFF TGTGCCAGCAGCCCCGTGGCGGGAGTCTACAATGAGCAGTTCTTC
TRBJ1-1 . 11 . TRBV27 CASASRTEAFF TGTGCCAGCGCGTCGCGCACTGAAGCTTTCTTT
TRBJ2-1 TRBD2 16 once TRBV5-1 CASSAVGGRALNEQFF TGCGCCAGCAGCGCCGTGGGCGGGAGGGCCCTCAATGAGCAGTTCTTC
TRBJ1-3 . 16 . TRBV9 CASSVEGRGTGNTIYF TGTGCCAGCAGCGTAGAGGGGAGGGGAACTGGAAACACCATATATTTT
TRBJ2-1 . 15 . TRBV7-3 CASSKQGVERNEQFF TGTGCCAGCAGCAAACAGGGAGTAGAGCGGAATGAGCAGTTCTTC
TRBJ1-4 TRBD1 15 . TRBV5-4 CASSWNRGADEKLFF TGTGCCAGCAGCTGGAACAGGGGGGCGGATGAAAAACTGTTTTTT
TRBJ1-2 . 16 once TRBV6-1 CASSEVPWTDIYGYTF TGTGCCAGCAGTGAAGTCCCCTGGACAGACATCTATGGCTACACCTTC
TRBJ2-5 . 14 . TRBV27 CASGRTVHQETQYF TGTGCCAGCGGCCGGACAGTTCATCAAGAGACCCAGTACTTC
TRBJ2-7 . 13 . TRBV19 CASSVTILYEQYF TGTGCCAGTAGTGTGACAATTCTCTACGAGCAGTACTTC
TRBJ2-7 TRBD2 14 . TRBV27 CASSLNLAGGPQYF TGTGCCAGCAGTTTAAATCTTGCGGGGGGCCCTCAGTACTTC
TRBJ2-7 TRBD2 16 . TRBV16 CASSQRSGDPAYEQYF TGTGCCAGCAGCCAAAGAAGCGGGGACCCGGCCTACGAGCAGTACTTC
TRBJ1-5 . 15 once TRBV2 CASSDTWAVGQPQHF TGTGCCAGCAGTGATACATGGGCAGTTGGTCAGCCCCAGCATTTT
TRBJ2-2 . 17 . TRBV4-3 CASSQESSGRATGELFF TGCGCCAGCAGCCAAGAGAGTAGCGGCCGGGCCACCGGGGAGCTGTTTTTT
TRBJ2-7 . 13 . TRBV10-2 CASSMRDPYEQYF TGCGCCAGCAGTATGCGGGACCCCTACGAGCAGTACTTC
TRBJ2-5 TRBD2 16 . TRBV5-6 CASSLAAGGWQETQYF TGTGCCAGCAGCTTGGCAGCGGGAGGGTGGCAAGAGACCCAGTACTTC
TRBJ1-1 . 13 . TRBV6-5 CASSATGNTEAFF TGTGCCAGCAGCGCAACAGGGAACACTGAAGCTTTCTTT
TRBJ1-5 TRBD1 15 once TRBV7-8 CASSTDRGEDQPQHF TGTGCCAGCAGCACCGACAGGGGGGAAGATCAGCCCCAGCATTTT
TRBJ2-1 . 16 . TRBV27 CASSRTDRQGPNEQFF TGTGCCAGCAGTCGAACCGACAGGCAGGGCCCCAATGAGCAGTTCTTC
TRBJ1-6 TRBD1 16 . TRBV28 CASSAPGTGNNSPLHF TGTGCCAGCAGTGCCCCCGGGACAGGGAATAATTCACCCCTCCACTTT
TRBJ2-1 . 14 . TRBV19 CASRREGQSNEQFF TGTGCCAGTAGGCGAGAGGGACAAAGCAATGAGCAGTTCTTC
TRBJ2-1 . 14 . TRBV10-3 CAISERGGGNEQFF TGTGCCATCAGTGAGAGGGGGGGAGGCAATGAGCAGTTCTTC
TRBJ1-3 . 18 . TRBV13 CASSLEVRTPTRGNTIYF TGTGCCAGCAGCTTAGAGGTGAGAACTCCGACTCGTGGAAACACCATATATTTT
TRBJ2-7 TRBD2 17 . TRBV4-2 CASSQGFLAGAGHEQYF TGTGCCAGCAGCCAAGGTTTCCTAGCGGGAGCGGGCCACGAGCAGTACTTC
TRBJ1-1 . 13 . TRBV11-2 CASSSAPGTEAFF TGTGCCAGCAGCTCCGCCCCGGGAACCGAAGCTTTCTTT
TRBJ1-3 . 11 . TRBV28 CASHSGNTIYF TGTGCCAGCCACTCTGGAAACACCATATATTTT
TRBJ2-2 . 16 . TRBV7-2 CASSLVAWTNTGELFF TGTGCCAGCAGCTTAGTAGCGTGGACGAACACCGGGGAGCTGTTTTTT
TRBJ2-7 TRBD2 13 . TRBV5-1 CASSPLAGDEQYF TGCGCCAGCAGCCCCTTAGCGGGAGACGAGCAGTACTTC
TRBJ2-5 . 14 . TRBV11-2 CASSLSGYQETQYF TGTGCCAGCAGCTTAAGCGGATATCAAGAGACCCAGTACTTC
TRBJ2-2 TRBD2 17 . TRBV2 CASTISPSGLGTGELFF TGTGCCAGCACCATATCCCCCTCGGGACTAGGAACCGGGGAGCTGTTTTTT
TRBJ2-7 . 14 . TRBV7-2 CASSPPGRTYEQYF TGTGCCAGCAGCCCCCCGGGTCGAACCTACGAGCAGTACTTC
TRBJ2-2 TRBD2 13 . TRBV29-1 CSAPGGDTGELFF TGCAGCGCCCCCGGGGGGGACACCGGGGAGCTGTTTTTT
TRBJ1-5 TRBD1 14 once TRBV7-2 CASSGDRQYQPQHF TGTGCCAGCAGCGGGGACAGGCAATATCAGCCCCAGCATTTT
TRBJ2-7 TRBD1 16 . TRBV6-4 CASSGCRQGGSYEQYF TGTGCCAGCAGTGGTTGCAGACAGGGGGGGTCCTACGAGCAGTACTTC
TRBJ1-5 . 15 . TRBV10-3 CAISESADSNQPQHF TGTGCCATCAGTGAGTCCGCGGATAGCAATCAGCCCCAGCATTTT
TRBJ2-7 TRBD1 14 . TRBV27 CASSPGTGTHEQYF TGTGCCAGCAGTCCCGGGACAGGGACCCACGAGCAGTACTTC
TRBJ2-1 TRBD1 17 . TRBV9 CASSEAGTGTSYNEQFF TGTGCCAGCAGCGAAGCCGGGACAGGGACCTCCTACAATGAGCAGTTCTTC
TRBJ2-7 TRBD2 16 . TRBV4-2 CASSPGLAGASYEQYF TGTGCCAGCAGCCCGGGACTAGCGGGAGCCTCCTACGAGCAGTACTTC
TRBJ2-1 . 13 . TRBV7-2 CASSSDRHNEQFF TGTGCCAGCAGCTCGGACAGACACAATGAGCAGTTCTTC
TRBJ2-1 TRBD2 14 . TRBV18 CASSPGTSETEQFF TGTGCCAGCTCACCAGGGACTAGTGAGACTGAGCAGTTCTTC